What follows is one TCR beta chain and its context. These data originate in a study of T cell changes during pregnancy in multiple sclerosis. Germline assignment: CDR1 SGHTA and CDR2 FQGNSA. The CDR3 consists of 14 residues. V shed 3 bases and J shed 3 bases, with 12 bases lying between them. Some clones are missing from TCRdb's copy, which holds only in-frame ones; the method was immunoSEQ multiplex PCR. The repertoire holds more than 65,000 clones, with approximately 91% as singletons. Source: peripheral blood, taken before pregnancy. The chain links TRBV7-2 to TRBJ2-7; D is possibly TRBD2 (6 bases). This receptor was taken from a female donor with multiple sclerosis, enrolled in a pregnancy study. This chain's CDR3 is CASSFRWGVYEQYF. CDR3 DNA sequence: TGTGCCAGCAGCTTTCGGTGGGGGGTCTACGAGCAGTACTTC.